Listed below are T cell receptor beta chains from one sample, sequenced in a study of Graves' ophthalmopathy and Graves' hyperthyroidism. One entry per CDR3 protein, called by TCRdb with MiXCR from the multiplex PCR reads. The table records around 1.1 million distinct CDR3 sequences, 36% of them present only once. Sequencing used peripheral blood or thyroid tissue (not recorded which). Receptors originate from an adult man with Graves' hyperthyroidism. Both conserved end residues are part of each CDR3. D genes are given only for firm matches. Size values are once, few and many counts, or a class for expanded clones, and some rows have none.

D gene | clone size | J gene | V gene | CDR3 DNA | CDR3 protein
- | - | TRBJ2-2 | TRBV18 | TGTGCCAGCTCACGTGGAGGAGGCACCGGGGAGCTGTTTTTT | CASSRGGGTGELFF
- | few | TRBJ2-5 | TRBV6-5 | TGTGCCAGCAGTTACAGTGGGGCCCGAGAGACCCAGTACTTC | CASSYSGARETQYF
- | many | TRBJ2-7 | TRBV5-5 | TGTGCCAGCAGCATGGGAGTCGGCGAGCAGTACTTC | CASSMGVGEQYF
TRBD2 | - | TRBJ2-7 | TRBV6-5 | TGTGCCAGCAGTGTGACTAGCAGACTCTACGAGCAGTACTTC | CASSVTSRLYEQYF
TRBD1 | once | TRBJ1-2 | TRBV7-9 | TGTGCCAGCAGTTTAACCCGGGACAGGGTATCCGCTGGCTACACCTTC | CASSLTRDRVSAGYTF
TRBD1 | few | TRBJ2-2 | TRBV4-1 | TGCGCCAGCAGCCATACAGACAGGGACACCGGGGAGCTGTTTTTT | CASSHTDRDTGELFF
TRBD1 | - | TRBJ1-4 | TRBV11-2 | TGTGCCAGCTCACAACAGGGGGCGAGTCAAGAAAAACTGTTTTTT | CASSQQGASQEKLFF
- | - | TRBJ2-5 | TRBV7-2 | TGTGCCAGCAGTGGGACTGTGCGGGGGACCCAGTACTTC | CASSGTVRGTQYF
TRBD1 | - | TRBJ2-5 | TRBV20-1 | TGCAGTGCTACACAGGGGGCTCCAGAGACCCAGTACTTC | CSATQGAPETQYF
- | many | TRBJ1-6 | TRBV9 | TGTGCCAGCAGCGTAGATCAGGGACGTAATTCACCCCTCCACTTT | CASSVDQGRNSPLHF
- | - | TRBJ1-1 | TRBV29-1 | TGCAGGCGGACAGTCAACACTGAAGCTTTCTTT | CRRTVNTEAFF
- | many | TRBJ2-2 | TRBV29-1 | TGCAGCGCCGTTGGAGTTGGTACAGGGAAGTCCGGGGAGCTGTTTTTT | CSAVGVGTGKSGELFF
TRBD1 | - | TRBJ1-2 | TRBV25-1 | TGTGCCAGCAGTGAATCCGGACAGGCTTATGGCTACACCTTC | CASSESGQAYGYTF
TRBD1 | - | TRBJ2-2 | TRBV7-9 | TGTGCCAGCAGATTCCCAGCTGGAGACAGGGATCCCGGGGAGCTGTTTTTT | CASRFPAGDRDPGELFF
TRBD1 | - | TRBJ1-5 | TRBV7-2 | TGTGCCAGCAGCTTATGGGACAGGGTATGGCCCCAGCATTTT | CASSLWDRVWPQHF
- | - | TRBJ1-5 | TRBV2 | TGTGCCAGCAGTGAAGCGGGGGGATCCCTTCAGCCCCAGCATTTT | CASSEAGGSLQPQHF
- | many | TRBJ1-1 | TRBV2 | TGTGCCAGCAGTGGTATCACCAACACTGAAGCTTTCTTT | CASSGITNTEAFF
TRBD1 | - | TRBJ1-2 | TRBV7-9 | TGTGCCGGCAGCCGCGGACAGGCGTATGGCTACACCTTC | CAGSRGQAYGYTF
TRBD1 | few | TRBJ2-7 | TRBV27 | TGTGCCAGCAGCCTCACAGGGGGCCAGTCCTACGAGCAGTACTTC | CASSLTGGQSYEQYF
- | - | TRBJ2-7 | TRBV9 | TGTGCTAGTCGTGGCGCATCCCTCTACGAGCAGTACTTC | CASRGASLYEQYF
- | - | TRBJ1-1 | TRBV14 | TGTGCCAGCAGCCAAGATCTTCGGGGGGTGAACACTGAAGCTTTCTTT | CASSQDLRGVNTEAFF
- | - | TRBJ1-2 | TRBV10-2 | TGCGCCAGCAGTGAGCCGGGACATCTGAACTATGGCTACACCTTC | CASSEPGHLNYGYTF
- | - | TRBJ1-5 | TRBV12-3/TRBV12-4 | TGTGCCAGCAGTTGGCAGGGCGGAAAGCCCCAGCATTTT | CASSWQGGKPQHF
- | - | TRBJ2-1 | TRBV10-3 | TGTGCCATCAGCCCTCGAAGAGGGGGAACCTACAATGAGCAGTTCTTC | CAISPRRGGTYNEQFF
- | many | TRBJ1-2 | TRBV20-1 | TGCAGTGCTAGAGGTCAACGGGAGGGCTACACCTTC | CSARGQREGYTF
TRBD1 | many | TRBJ1-5 | TRBV15 | TGTGCCACCACCTCAGGGGGCGCGGATGTTCAGCCCCAGCATTTT | CATTSGGADVQPQHF
- | many | TRBJ2-6 | TRBV7-2 | TGTGCCAGCAGCACAGCCGCTGGGGGGTACTCTGGGGCCAACGTCCTGACTTTC | CASSTAAGGYSGANVLTF
TRBD2 | many | TRBJ2-2 | TRBV10-3 | TGTGCCATCAGTGATAGCCCACTAGCGGGAGGGAACACCGGGGAGCTGTTTTTT | CAISDSPLAGGNTGELFF
TRBD1 | many | TRBJ2-2 | TRBV20-1 | TGCAGTGCTCAAACAGGACAGGGTGGCACCGGGGAGCTGTTTTTT | CSAQTGQGGTGELFF
TRBD2 | many | TRBJ2-5 | TRBV10-3 | TGTGCCATCAGAGGGACTAGCGAGGAGACCCAGTACTTC | CAIRGTSEETQYF
- | many | TRBJ2-7 | TRBV29-1 | TGCAGCGCTGACCCGACAGGTATGGGGGAGCAGTACTTC | CSADPTGMGEQYF
TRBD1 | - | TRBJ1-5 | TRBV3-1 | TGTGCCAGCAGCCAAGGATACAGGGGGGTCAAGCCCCAGCATTTT | CASSQGYRGVKPQHF
- | many | TRBJ2-7 | TRBV2 | TGTGCCAGCAGTCTAGGGGCAGCCGCCGAGCAGTACTTC | CASSLGAAAEQYF
- | many | TRBJ2-7 | TRBV7-9 | TGTGCCAGCAGCCCGTTGCCGTCTGAAAACTACGAGCAGTACTTC | CASSPLPSENYEQYF
TRBD2 | many | TRBJ2-2 | TRBV7-2 | TGTGCCAGCAGCTTATCGACTAGCGGGGGTGTGGGCACCGGGGAGCTGTTTTTT | CASSLSTSGGVGTGELFF
- | once | TRBJ2-5 | TRBV25-1 | TGTGCCCCCAGGGGGCGGGGGGGCGCCGAGACCCAGTACTTC | CAPRGRGGAETQYF
- | once | TRBJ1-5 | TRBV9 | TGTGCCAGCAGTTTAGGACCAGCGGGGGATCAGCCCCAGCATTTT | CASSLGPAGDQPQHF
- | - | TRBJ1-5 | TRBV9 | TGTGCCAGCAGTTTCCGGGCGGACCACGAGCACTTT | CASSFRADHEHF
- | many | TRBJ1-1 | TRBV10-3 | TGTGCCATCGCCCTGGACGGGAACACTGAAGCTTTCTTT | CAIALDGNTEAFF
- | many | TRBJ1-4 | TRBV5-1 | TGCGCCAGCAGCGGTTCATCGACGGGGGAAAAACTGTTTTTT | CASSGSSTGEKLFF
- | - | TRBJ1-1 | TRBV10-3 | TGTGCCATCAGGCTGGGGCGTATGATAGGCACTGAAGCTTTCTTT | CAIRLGRMIGTEAFF
- | many | TRBJ2-5 | TRBV6-5 | TGTGCCAGCAGTTACCGACAGTTTCAAGAGACCCAGTACTTC | CASSYRQFQETQYF
TRBD2 | few | TRBJ2-2 | TRBV7-8 | TGTGCCAGCGGAAGGGAGGGATACACCGGGGAGCTGTTTTTT | CASGREGYTGELFF
- | - | TRBJ1-5 | TRBV19 | TGTGCCAGTAGTATAAGGGTTCGGAACAGGGGCAATCAGCCCCAGCATTTT | CASSIRVRNRGNQPQHF
- | many | TRBJ1-6 | TRBV7-2 | TGTGCCAGCAGCTTACAGGGGAATTCACCCCTCCACTTT | CASSLQGNSPLHF
TRBD2 | few | TRBJ2-5 | TRBV20-1 | TGCAGTGCGGCAACTAGCGGGGGGGTTTACCAAGAGACCCAGTACTTC | CSAATSGGVYQETQYF
- | few | TRBJ2-5 | TRBV29-1 | TGCAGCGTCAGGACAAGGCCGGGGAAGACCCAGTACTTC | CSVRTRPGKTQYF